This T cell receptor (beta chain) is drawn from a study of T cell responses to AZD1222 COVID-19 vaccine. Study as a whole: Second doses were pooled across both intervals (about 4 or about 12 weeks). Findings and limits, study-wide: Nearly half of spike-specific TCRs reportedly go after variant regions that carry no mutations.

Details on this clone: The target antigen is unknown.

The CDR3 has 12 amino acids. Trimming took off 4 bases at V and 4 bases at J, with 10 bases between the two ends. From germline, CDR1 is GTSNPN and CDR2 SVGIG (reference sequence). Sequenced by immunoSEQ multiplex PCR; TCRdb stores in-frame clones only, minus some. The top ten clones hold around 2.8% of a sample with approximately 140,000 clones, around 93% of them seen once. The sequence was obtained from an adult in good health. V usage is TRBV30 and J usage is TRBJ1-1; no definite D call. This specimen consisted of peripheral blood, obtained on day 0 of AZD1222 vaccination. The CDR3 loop is CAWTDARTEAFF. The DNA for the CDR3 is TGTGCCTGGACGGACGCCCGCACTGAAGCTTTCTTT.